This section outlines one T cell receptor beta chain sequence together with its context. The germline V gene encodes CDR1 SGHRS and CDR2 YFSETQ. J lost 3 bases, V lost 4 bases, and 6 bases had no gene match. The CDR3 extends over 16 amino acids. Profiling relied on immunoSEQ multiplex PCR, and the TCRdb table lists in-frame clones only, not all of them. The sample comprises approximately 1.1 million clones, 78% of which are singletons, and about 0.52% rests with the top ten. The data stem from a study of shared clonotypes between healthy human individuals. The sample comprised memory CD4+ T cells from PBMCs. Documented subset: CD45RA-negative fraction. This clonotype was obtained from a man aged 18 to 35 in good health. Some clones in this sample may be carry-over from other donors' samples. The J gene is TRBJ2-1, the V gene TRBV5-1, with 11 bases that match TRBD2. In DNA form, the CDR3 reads TGCGCCAGCAGCCCCCCTCTAGCGGGAGGCTACAATGAGCAGTTCTTC. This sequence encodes CASSPPLAGGYNEQFF.